Presented here are 30 T cell receptor beta chains from one specimen sequenced in a study of T cell responses to AZD1222 COVID-19 vaccine. Using immunoSEQ multiplex PCR, the repertoire was profiled, and TCRdb retains in-frame clones only, with some absent. The sample has 150,000 to 190,000 clones; 90% are singletons. Sequenced here: peripheral blood, sampled 28 days after the second AZD1222 dose. These receptors came from an adult who received the AZD1222 COVID-19 vaccine.

The chain recombines TRBV10-2 with TRBJ2-1, with 11 bases aligning to TRBD2. This CDR3 spans 16 amino acids. Germline-derived CDR1 and CDR2 are WSHSY and SAAADI. The V gene end was trimmed by 2 bases and the J gene end by 4 bases; junction bases not matched to a gene: 4. Here the CDR3 DNA reads TGCGCCAGCAGTGAGCCACCTAGCGGGGGGTACAATGAGCAGTTCTTC. Amino acid sequence: CASSEPPSGGYNEQFF.

The rearrangement joins TRBV11-2 to TRBJ1-3; 8 positions agree with TRBD1. Germline assignment: CDR1 SGHAT and CDR2 FQNNGV. The V and J ends lost 7 bases and 2 bases, in that order; junction bases with no gene match: 10. The CDR3 spans 16 residues. The CDR3 is CASTIGQGAAGNTIYF. CDR3 bases: TGTGCCAGCACCATCGGACAGGGTGCGGCTGGAAACACCATATATTTT.

V usage is TRBV28 and J usage is TRBJ2-7; 7 bases fit TRBD1. The CDR3 runs to 14 residues. Trimming took 4 bases from V and 0 from J; bases not matched to a gene: 3. Germline CDR1 reads MDHEN; CDR2 reads SYDVKM. In nucleotides, the CDR3 is TGTGCCAGCAGTTCGACAGGGAGCTCCTACGAGCAGTACTTC. It encodes CASSSTGSSYEQYF.

The chain recombines TRBV19 with TRBJ1-3; D uncertain. Trimming removed 5 bases at V and 0 bases at J, with 14 bases between. Germline V gives CDR1 LNHDA, CDR2 SQIVND (reference sequence). The CDR3 is made up of 16 amino acids. The CDR3 DNA sequence: TGTGCCAGTAGTTCCCCCGGTCTCAGCTCTGGAAACACCATATATTTT. This encodes CASSSPGLSSGNTIYF.

The J gene is TRBJ1-2, the V gene TRBV25-1; D uncertain. V lost 1 base to trimming and J lost 3 bases, with 18 bases between them. The length of the CDR3 is 17 residues. Germline CDR1 reads MGHDK; CDR2 reads SYGVNS. The CDR3 nucleotides read TGTGCCAGCAGTGAATGGGAGGGAAATTCTCCTCACTATGGCTACACCTTC. Encoded protein: CASSEWEGNSPHYGYTF.

The chain uses TRBV7-8 and TRBJ2-3; D is unclear. V shed 2 bases and J shed 3 bases, with 9 bases lying between them. The CDR3 is 14 residues long. Germline V lookup: CDR1 SGHVS, CDR2 FQNEAQ. CDR3 nucleotide sequence: TGTGCCAGCAGCTTAAACTATGGAACAGATACGCAGTATTTT. Amino acid sequence: CASSLNYGTDTQYF.

The chain joins TRBV5-1 to TRBJ1-3, with TRBD1 identical over 7 bases. V lost 4 bases and J lost 1; bases outside the gene matches: 5. Per germline, CDR1 SGHRS and CDR2 YFSETQ. The CDR3 loop spans 15 amino acids. The chain's CDR3 is CASSRGQNSGNTIYF. The CDR3 nucleotides read TGCGCCAGCAGCAGGGGACAGAATTCTGGAAACACCATATATTTT.

This chain uses TRBV30 with TRBJ1-6, with 7 bases matching TRBD1. J gave up 9 bases and V 3 bases, and 11 bases lay outside the gene matches. This CDR3 is 15 amino acids long. Germline V CDR1 and CDR2: GTSNPN, SVGIG (reference sequence). In nucleotides, the CDR3 is TGTGCCTGGAGAAGCCTAGACAGGGAGAGTTCACCCCTCCACTTT. Protein sequence: CAWRSLDRESSPLHF.

The J gene is TRBJ2-7, the V gene TRBV7-9; possibly TRBD1 for D (6 bases). The CDR3 spans 15 residues. V lost 5 bases, J lost 4 bases, and 18 bases lay in between. CDR1 and CDR2 (germline): SEHNR, FQNEAQ (reference sequence). CDR3 DNA: TGTGCCAGCAGCCCCCGAGGCAGGGGCTGGTACGAGCAGTACTTC. This gives the protein CASSPRGRGWYEQYF.

J is TRBJ2-3 and V is TRBV5-1; D is undetermined. The ends were cut back, 0 bases at V and 2 bases at J, with 10 bases in the middle. Looked up from germline, CDR1 is SGHRS and CDR2 is YFSETQ. This CDR3 spans 15 amino acids. CDR3 nucleotide sequence: TGCGCCAGCAGCTTGGACGGAACACACACAGATACGCAGTATTTT. This codes for CASSLDGTHTDTQYF. Filled out from reference TRBV5-1 and TRBJ2-3, the complete variable domain reads KAGVTQTPRYLIKTRGQQVTLSCSPISGHRSVSWYQQTPGQGLQFLFEYFSETQRNKGNFPGRFSGRQFSNSRSEMNVSTLELGDSALYLCASSLDGTHTDTQYFGPGTRLTVL.

This clone came up once. The V call is TRBV7-9, the J call TRBJ2-7; 7 bases match TRBD1. The V gene end was trimmed by 4 bases and the J gene end by 3 bases; junction bases not matched to a gene: 3. Germline CDR1 reads SEHNR; CDR2 reads FQNEAQ (reference sequence). This CDR3 is 13 amino acids long. The CDR3 DNA reads as TGTGCCAGCAGCTCGAACAGGGGCTACGAGCAGTACTTC. It yields the protein CASSSNRGYEQYF.

The chain links TRBV6-5 to TRBJ2-7; D may be TRBD1 (5 bases). Germline V lookup: CDR1 MNHEY, CDR2 SVGAGI. The CDR3 covers 11 residues. V lost 8 bases to trimming and J lost 4 bases, with 9 bases between them. CDR3 sequence: CASGQFYEQYF. In nucleotides, the CDR3 is TGTGCCAGCGGACAATTTTACGAGCAGTACTTC.

The chain is built from TRBV24-1 and TRBJ2-3; D possibly corresponds to TRBD1 (6 bases). Looked up from germline, CDR1 is KGHDR and CDR2 is SFDVKD. The CDR3 sequence is 15 residues long. Trimming removed 4 bases at V and 8 bases at J, with 18 bases between. The CDR3, as DNA: TGTGCCACCAGTGACGACCGGGACACGCGCCCTACGCAGTATTTT. It is translated as CATSDDRDTRPTQYF.

The rearrangement uses TRBV19 and TRBJ1-3; perhaps TRBD1 as D (5 bases). Germline V gene lookup returns CDR1 LNHDA and CDR2 SQIVND (reference sequence). V was shortened by 9 bases and J by 2 bases, with 20 bases between the two germline ends. CDR3 length equals 16 residues. CDR3 in DNA: TGTGCCAGCCGCACCCTTGGGGGAGGACCTGGAAACACCATATATTTT. It yields the protein CASRTLGGGPGNTIYF.

The rearrangement uses TRBV19 and TRBJ2-7, with D uncertain. This CDR3 has 14 amino acids. The germline CDR1 and CDR2 sequences are LNHDA and SQIVND (reference sequence). The germline V and J ends were trimmed by 5 bases and 0 bases, with 11 bases remaining between them. The CDR3: CASSVAGSSYEQYF. The CDR3 coding sequence is TGTGCCAGTAGTGTGGCAGGTAGCTCCTACGAGCAGTACTTC.

The J gene is TRBJ2-3, the V gene TRBV5-1; no clear D. This CDR3 comprises 13 residues. V was pared by 4 bases and J by 4 bases, with 10 bases between. Per germline, CDR1 SGHRS and CDR2 YFSETQ. The CDR3 DNA sequence: TGCGCCAGCAGCCCGGCCGTCGCAGATACGCAGTATTTT. It yields the protein CASSPAVADTQYF.

As regards this clone: An end of the junction differs from the germline gene, which may be a read error. This chain joins TRBV19 and TRBJ2-1; the D gene could be TRBD1 or TRBD2 (5 bases each). CDR3 length equals 19 residues. The germline V gene encodes CDR1 LNHDA and CDR2 SQIVND (reference sequence). CDR3 amino acids: CASSIQGVVRLGTVNGQFF. In DNA form, the CDR3 reads TGTGCCAGTAGTATACAAGGCGTCGTGCGTTTGGGGACGGTAAATGGGCAGTTCTTC.

This chain joins TRBV6-1 and TRBJ1-3, with no clear D. Trimming left V 3 bases short and J 3 bases short, with 6 bases between. In germline, CDR1 is MNHNS, CDR2 SASEGT. The CDR3 has 13 residues. CDR3 sequence: CASSDPVGNTIYF. In nucleotides, the CDR3 is TGTGCCAGCAGTGACCCGGTTGGAAACACCATATATTTT.

This chain joins TRBV7-6 and TRBJ2-4, with 9 bases matching TRBD2. V was pared by 5 bases and J by 3 bases, with 5 bases of the junction left unmatched. Germline CDR1 is SGHVS and CDR2 is FNYEAQ. The CDR3 is 15 residues long. The CDR3 DNA sequence: TGTGCCAGCAGCAGAGTAGCGGGAGTCAAAAACATTCAGTACTTC. It yields the protein CASSRVAGVKNIQYF.

The V call is TRBV5-1, the J call TRBJ1-2, with 7 nucleotides matching TRBD1. The V gene end was trimmed by 3 bases and the J gene end by 3 bases; junction bases not matched to a gene: 5. Germline values: CDR1 SGHRS, CDR2 YFSETQ. The CDR3 runs to 14 residues. The CDR3 nucleotides are TGCGCCAGCAGCTCCAGGGGGGGCGACTATGGCTACACCTTC. It is translated as CASSSRGGDYGYTF.

J is TRBJ2-7 and V is TRBV6-4; D may be TRBD2 (5 bases). The CDR3 spans 13 residues. Germline CDR1 and CDR2: MRHNA and SNTAGT. Trimming removed 6 bases at V and 3 bases at J, with 12 bases between. The CDR3 region has the DNA TGTGCCAGCAGCCGGACTTTTATCTACGAGCAGTACTTC. The encoded protein is CASSRTFIYEQYF.

This clone showed up just once. V and J are TRBV28 and TRBJ1-5; no clear D. Germline CDR1 MDHEN, CDR2 SYDVKM. Trimming took off 3 bases at V and 0 bases at J, with 9 bases between the two ends. The CDR3 has 15 residues. CDR3 coding DNA: TGTGCCAGCAGTTTGGCCCTCTATAGCAATCAGCCCCAGCATTTT. Translating gives CASSLALYSNQPQHF. Drawing the rest from reference TRBV28 and TRBJ1-5, the complete variable domain is DVKVTQSSRYLVKRTGEKVFLECVQDMDHENMFWYRQDPGLGLRLIYFSYDVKMKEKGDIPEGYSVSREKKERFSLILESASTNQTSMYLCASSLALYSNQPQHFGDGTRLSIL.

This chain uses TRBV3-1 (or the pseudogene TRBV3-2) with TRBJ1-2; D may be TRBD1 (5 bases). V was trimmed by 4 bases and J by 2 bases, leaving 8 bases between them. Germline values: CDR1 LGHDT, CDR2 YNNKEL (reference sequence). The CDR3 loop spans 13 amino acids. The CDR3 region is CASSREGNYGYTF. In nucleotides, the CDR3 is TGTGCCAGCAGCCGGGAGGGGAACTATGGCTACACCTTC.

V and J are TRBV5-1 and TRBJ2-7; a possible D gene is TRBD2 (5 bases). V shed 3 bases and J shed 3 bases, with 13 bases lying between them. Germline assignment: CDR1 SGHRS and CDR2 YFSETQ. The CDR3 sequence is 14 residues long. The CDR3 is CASSWADGGYEQYF. The CDR3, as DNA: TGCGCCAGCAGCTGGGCGGACGGAGGCTACGAGCAGTACTTC.

This clone has a handful of counts. V is TRBV18 and J is TRBJ2-7, with D perhaps matching TRBD1 or TRBD2 (5 bases each). The V end was cut by 4 bases, the J end by 2 bases, with 15 bases between. Germline assignment: CDR1 KGHSH and CDR2 LQKENI. The CDR3 length is 15 residues. In DNA, the CDR3 is TGTGCCAGCTCACTAGGAGGACAAAGAGCCTACGAGCAGTACTTC. Its protein is CASSLGGQRAYEQYF. The full variable domain, in which reference TRBV18 and TRBJ2-7 provide the parts outside the CDR3, is NAGVMQNPRHLVRRRGQEARLRCSPMKGHSHVYWYRQLPEEGLKFMVYLQKENIIDESGMPKERFSAEFPKEGPSILRIQQVVRGDSAAYFCASSLGGQRAYEQYFGPGTRLTVT.

The V call is TRBV10-1, the J call TRBJ1-2, with 7 bases lining up with TRBD1. Germline V gene sequence: CDR1 WNHNN, CDR2 SYGVQD (reference sequence). The CDR3 runs to 18 residues. Trimming cost V 7 bases and J 2 bases; bases outside gene matches: 19. CDR3 in amino acids: CASTPPFWPGGENYGYTF. CDR3 bases: TGCGCCAGCACCCCTCCCTTTTGGCCAGGGGGAGAGAACTATGGCTACACCTTC.

V and J are TRBV10-3 and TRBJ2-7; D remains ambiguous. The germline V and J ends were trimmed by 0 bases and 4 bases, with 7 bases remaining between them. The CDR3 is 13 residues long. Germline V gives CDR1 ENHRY, CDR2 SYGVKD. CDR3 nucleotides: TGTGCCATCAGTGAGTCCCCAAAATACGAGCAGTACTTC. The encoded protein is CAISESPKYEQYF.

The chain joins TRBV7-9 to TRBJ1-2, with D uncertain. V dropped 1 base and J dropped 8 bases, with 23 bases sitting between them. The CDR3 totals 17 residues. Germline V lookup: CDR1 SEHNR, CDR2 FQNEAQ (reference sequence). In DNA form, the CDR3 reads TGTGCCAGCAGCTTAGAGCGCTCCCGGAGGACCCTCAAAGGCTACACCTTC. Its translation: CASSLERSRRTLKGYTF. The complete variable domain, with remaining parts taken from reference TRBV7-9 and TRBJ1-2, reads DTGVSQNPRHKITKRGQNVTFRCDPISEHNRLYWYRQTLGQGPEFLTYFQNEAQLEKSRLLSDRFSAERPKGSFSTLEIQRTEQGDSAMYLCASSLERSRRTLKGYTFGSGTRLTVV.

This clone was counted once. The rearrangement uses TRBV28 and TRBJ1-4; 7 nucleotides match TRBD1. The ends lost 4 bases at V and 4 bases at J; junction bases unmatched: 6. Germline V lookup: CDR1 MDHEN, CDR2 SYDVKM. CDR3 size: 15 residues. Here the CDR3 reads CASSSGGSGNEKLFF. In DNA form, the CDR3 reads TGTGCCAGCAGTTCAGGGGGGTCTGGTAATGAAAAACTGTTTTTT.

This clone came up once. The chain recombines TRBV19 with TRBJ1-6; 8 nucleotides line up with TRBD1. Germline CDR1 and CDR2: LNHDA and SQIVND (reference sequence). CDR3 size: 18 residues. V shed 3 bases and J 8 bases; nucleotides not matched to a gene: 15. Here the CDR3 reads CASSMRLRQGLLDSPLHF. The CDR3 DNA sequence: TGTGCCAGTAGTATGCGCCTGAGACAGGGGCTTTTGGATTCACCCCTCCACTTT.